These T cell receptor beta chains were read from a single sample in a study of cytomegalovirus exposure and HLA in healthy donors. Clones were sequenced by immunoSEQ multiplex PCR, and TCRdb holds only the in-frame ones, with some missing. The repertoire holds about 110,000 clones, with approximately 79% as singletons. Sequenced material: PBMCs. The receptors were sampled from a man in his sixties in good health and CMV-seronegative. CDR3s include the opening cysteine and the closing phenylalanine or tryptophan. D genes are given only for firm matches. Some rows mark clone size as missing; the rest say once, few, many or name a class of expanded clone.

TRBD2,TRBV5-1,.,15,TRBJ2-3,CASSLRGGFTDTQYF,TGCGCCAGCAGCTTGCGGGGGGGATTCACAGATACGCAGTATTTT
TRBD2,TRBV2,.,17,TRBJ2-5,CASSRTSGGPRRETQYF,TGTGCCAGCAGTCGGACTAGCGGGGGACCCCGGCGAGAGACCCAGTACTTC
TRBD2,TRBV6-6,.,15,TRBJ2-2,CASTRTSEAGGELFF,TGTGCCAGCACAAGGACTAGCGAGGCTGGTGGGGAGCTGTTTTTT
TRBD2,TRBV6-4,few,15,TRBJ2-5,CASSEKGSSGGPKYF,TGTGCCAGCAGTGAAAAGGGGAGTAGCGGGGGGCCGAAGTACTTC
TRBD2,TRBV6-5,.,13,TRBJ2-1,CASSYGTSYEQFF,TGTGCCAGCAGTTACGGGACTAGCTATGAGCAGTTCTTC
.,TRBV9,.,14,TRBJ1-4,CASSLQWSNEKLFF,TGTGCCAGCAGCCTCCAGTGGTCCAATGAAAAACTGTTTTTT
TRBD1,TRBV2,.,15,TRBJ2-2,CASSRDRGAAGELFF,TGTGCCAGCAGTAGGGACAGGGGGGCGGCCGGGGAGCTGTTTTTT
TRBD1,TRBV6-1,.,17,TRBJ1-5,CASSGRTGETLNQPQHF,TGTGCCAGCAGTGGACGGACAGGGGAGACCCTCAATCAGCCCCAGCATTTT
TRBD2,TRBV7-9,once,17,TRBJ2-1,CASSAAGTSGGYNEQFF,TGTGCCAGCAGTGCTGCCGGGACTAGCGGGGGGTACAATGAGCAGTTCTTC
.,TRBV6-1,.,13,TRBJ1-2,CASNIREEQGYTF,TGTGCCAGCAATATCCGGGAGGAGCAAGGCTACACCTTC
.,TRBV29-1,.,14,TRBJ2-1,CSVATSPANNEQFF,TGCAGCGTTGCAACTAGCCCAGCAAACAATGAGCAGTTCTTC
.,TRBV4-2,.,17,TRBJ2-1,CASSQGSRRGSYNEQFF,TGTGCCAGCAGCCAAGGCTCGCGGAGAGGCTCCTACAATGAGCAGTTCTTC
TRBD1,TRBV18,.,13,TRBJ1-2,CASSTGGRYGYTF,TGTGCCAGCTCCACAGGGGGCCGCTATGGCTACACCTTC
.,TRBV7-9,.,19,TRBJ1-5,CASSLLPRGARANSPPQHF,TGTGCCAGCAGCTTATTGCCACGGGGGGCCAGGGCCAATTCCCCACCCCAGCATTTT
.,TRBV11-2,.,18,TRBJ1-1,CASSLDGHPEWGTTEAFF,TGTGCCAGCAGCTTAGATGGACATCCAGAATGGGGAACCACTGAAGCTTTCTTT
.,TRBV15,.,15,TRBJ1-2,CATSAGLDRTYGYTF,TGTGCCACCAGCGCCGGACTCGACAGGACTTATGGCTACACCTTC
.,TRBV5-6,.,16,TRBJ1-4,CASSLVEQTPNEKLFF,TGTGCCAGCAGCTTGGTGGAACAGACCCCTAATGAAAAACTGTTTTTT
TRBD1,TRBV14,.,15,TRBJ1-1,CASSQPGQGLGKAFF,TGTGCCAGCAGCCAACCTGGACAGGGGCTGGGGAAGGCTTTCTTT
TRBD2,TRBV7-9,.,15,TRBJ2-1,CASSFTGTSGDEQFF,TGTGCCAGCAGCTTTACCGGGACTAGCGGGGATGAGCAGTTCTTC
.,TRBV6-1,.,13,TRBJ1-1,CASSFTGNTEAFF,TGTGCCAGCAGCTTTACAGGGAACACTGAAGCTTTCTTT
.,TRBV7-2,few,14,TRBJ2-5,CASSLTGVGETQYF,TGTGCCAGCAGCTTAACGGGGGTGGGGGAGACCCAGTACTTC
.,TRBV7-8,.,12,TRBJ1-2,CASSLGMGGYTF,TGTGCCAGCAGCCTAGGTATGGGCGGCTACACCTTC
.,TRBV4-2,.,14,TRBJ2-3,CASSQEIGGDTQYF,TGTGCCAGCAGCCAAGAAATCGGGGGAGATACGCAGTATTTT
.,TRBV18,.,14,TRBJ1-3,CASSPRDSGNTIYF,TGTGCCAGCTCACCACGAGACTCTGGAAACACCATATATTTT
.,TRBV6-1,.,17,TRBJ2-1,CASSEGVSAVTYNEQFF,TGTGCCAGCAGTGAAGGGGTATCCGCGGTCACCTACAATGAGCAGTTCTTC
TRBD1,TRBV6-5,.,15,TRBJ1-2,CASSSDRGLLGGYTF,TGTGCCAGCAGTTCGGACAGGGGGCTGCTCGGTGGCTACACCTTC
.,TRBV27,.,15,TRBJ2-3,CASSFVDTWADTQYF,TGTGCCAGCAGTTTCGTAGACACATGGGCAGATACGCAGTATTTT
.,TRBV5-1,.,15,TRBJ2-1,CASSLYQGGYNEQFF,TGCGCCAGCAGCTTGTACCAGGGTGGCTACAATGAGCAGTTCTTC
TRBD1,TRBV5-1,.,14,TRBJ1-4,CASSSGQGNEKLFF,TGCGCCAGCAGCTCGGGACAGGGAAATGAAAAACTGTTTTTT
TRBD1,TRBV6-5,.,14,TRBJ2-1,CASGRQGVNNEQFF,TGTGCCAGCGGACGACAGGGGGTTAACAATGAGCAGTTCTTC
.,TRBV6-5,.,15,TRBJ2-5,CASSYQGSILETQYF,TGTGCCAGCAGTTACCAGGGGTCGATTTTAGAGACCCAGTACTTC
.,TRBV21-1,.,15,TRBJ2-7,CASSSLGDSSYEQYF,TGTGCCAGCAGCTCCCTCGGTGATAGCTCCTACGAGCAGTACTTC
TRBD1,TRBV5-1,.,15,TRBJ2-3,CASSLEGQGIDTQYF,TGCGCCAGCAGCTTGGAGGGACAGGGGATAGATACGCAGTATTTT
TRBD1,TRBV7-9,.,16,TRBJ1-3,CASSPPDRDPGNTIYF,TGTGCCAGCAGCCCCCCAGACAGGGATCCTGGAAACACCATATATTTT
.,TRBV7-2,.,13,TRBJ1-5,CASSADRNQPQHF,TGTGCCAGCAGCGCCGACAGGAATCAGCCCCAGCATTTT